This T cell receptor beta chain was recovered during a study of blood T cell repertoires in COVID-19. CDR1 and CDR2 from the germline V gene are DFQATT and SNEGSKA (reference sequence). The ends lost 3 bases at V and 4 bases at J; junction bases unmatched: 11. The CDR3 extends over 15 amino acids. Clones were sequenced by immunoSEQ multiplex PCR, and TCRdb holds only the in-frame ones, with some missing. Of about 140,000 clones listed, around 90% are singletons. Sequenced sample: peripheral blood. The clonotype comes from a woman in her sixties with acute or convalescent COVID-19. This chain uses TRBV20-1 with TRBJ2-7; 8 bases are a match to TRBD1. For the CDR3, the DNA is TGCAGTGCTAGTACCCCAAGGACAGGGAGGTACGAGCAGTACTTC. This codes for CSASTPRTGRYEQYF.